These T cell receptor beta chains were read from a single sample in a study of T cells after yellow fever vaccination. TCRdb called the 5' RACE reads again in MiXCR, with one record for every CDR3 protein. The sample records 300,000 to 400,000 distinct CDR3 sequences, about 12% being singletons. Sequencing was performed on CD4+ T cells sorted from PBMCs, taken 15 days after the yellow fever booster vaccination. Every receptor here comes from a man aged 18-30 years who received the YFV17D yellow fever vaccine. CDR3s include the opening cysteine and the closing phenylalanine or tryptophan. D genes are given only for firm matches. Clone size is stated in some rows and not others, as once, few, many or a class when expanded.

D gene: .; V gene: TRBV18; clone size: .; J gene: TRBJ2-3; CDR3 protein: CASSFSQGSTDTQYF; CDR3 DNA: TGTGCCAGCTCGTTCAGTCAGGGTAGCACAGATACGCAGTATTTT
D gene: .; V gene: TRBV3-1; clone size: .; J gene: TRBJ2-2; CDR3 protein: CASSRDGGATGELFF; CDR3 DNA: TGTGCCAGCAGCCGGGACGGGGGCGCCACCGGGGAGCTGTTTTTT
D gene: TRBD2; V gene: TRBV24-1; clone size: few; J gene: TRBJ2-5; CDR3 protein: CAITGTSIFFRSSQYF; CDR3 DNA: TGTGCCATTACCGGGACTAGCATTTTTTTCCGGTCGTCCCAGTACTTC
D gene: .; V gene: TRBV7-2; clone size: few; J gene: TRBJ2-7; CDR3 protein: CASSPRQGGEQYF; CDR3 DNA: TGTGCCAGCAGCCCCCGGCAGGGAGGTGAGCAGTACTTC
D gene: .; V gene: TRBV7-2; clone size: few; J gene: TRBJ2-1; CDR3 protein: CASSLTGPLEQFF; CDR3 DNA: TGTGCCAGCAGCTTAACTGGCCCGTTGGAGCAGTTCTTC
D gene: TRBD2; V gene: TRBV10-3; clone size: few; J gene: TRBJ2-3; CDR3 protein: CATRVRAGGTDTQYF; CDR3 DNA: TGTGCCACCCGTGTAAGAGCGGGGGGCACAGATACGCAGTATTTT
D gene: .; V gene: TRBV4-1; clone size: .; J gene: TRBJ1-6; CDR3 protein: CASSQGRGSINSPLHF; CDR3 DNA: TGCGCCAGCAGCCAAGGGAGGGGATCAATTAATTCACCCCTCCACTTT
D gene: .; V gene: TRBV10-3; clone size: few; J gene: TRBJ1-6; CDR3 protein: CAISESTGSYNSPLHF; CDR3 DNA: TGTGCCATCAGTGAGTCAACGGGCTCCTATAATTCACCCCTCCACTTT
D gene: .; V gene: TRBV9; clone size: .; J gene: TRBJ1-1; CDR3 protein: CASSGTVDTEAFF; CDR3 DNA: TGTGCCAGCAGCGGGACAGTCGACACTGAAGCTTTCTTT
D gene: .; V gene: TRBV18; clone size: few; J gene: TRBJ1-6; CDR3 protein: CASSQGSNSPLHF; CDR3 DNA: TGTGCCAGCTCACAGGGGTCGAATTCACCCCTCCACTTT
D gene: .; V gene: TRBV12-3/TRBV12-4; clone size: .; J gene: TRBJ2-2; CDR3 protein: CASSPFGGTGELFF; CDR3 DNA: TGTGCCAGCAGTCCTTTTGGGGGCACCGGGGAGCTGTTTTTT
D gene: .; V gene: TRBV4-3; clone size: .; J gene: TRBJ2-3; CDR3 protein: CASSQDLSRGAYTDTQYF; CDR3 DNA: TGCGCCAGCAGCCAAGATCTGAGTCGGGGGGCGTATACAGATACGCAGTATTTT
D gene: TRBD1; V gene: TRBV7-9; clone size: .; J gene: TRBJ1-1; CDR3 protein: CASSLQTGGSTEAFF; CDR3 DNA: TGTGCCAGCAGCTTACAGACAGGGGGAAGCACTGAAGCTTTCTTT
D gene: .; V gene: TRBV3-1; clone size: few; J gene: TRBJ2-1; CDR3 protein: CASSQDGDGPLFF; CDR3 DNA: TGTGCCAGCAGCCAAGATGGAGACGGACCTCTGTTCTTC
D gene: .; V gene: TRBV20-1; clone size: .; J gene: TRBJ1-1; CDR3 protein: CSARTPRRSRAEAFF; CDR3 DNA: TGCAGTGCTAGAACCCCCCGTCGAAGTAGAGCTGAAGCTTTCTTT
D gene: TRBD1; V gene: TRBV18; clone size: few; J gene: TRBJ2-6; CDR3 protein: CASSPRTGTGGTGANVLTF; CDR3 DNA: TGTGCCAGCTCACCACGGACAGGGACAGGGGGTACTGGGGCCAACGTCCTGACTTTC
D gene: .; V gene: TRBV27; clone size: .; J gene: TRBJ1-6; CDR3 protein: CASSETGWVNSPLHF; CDR3 DNA: TGTGCCAGCAGTGAAACAGGGTGGGTCAATTCACCCCTCCACTTT
D gene: .; V gene: TRBV10-3; clone size: .; J gene: TRBJ2-5; CDR3 protein: CAISPTDMETQYF; CDR3 DNA: TGTGCCATCAGCCCGACGGATATGGAGACCCAGTACTTC
D gene: TRBD1; V gene: TRBV12-3/TRBV12-4; clone size: .; J gene: TRBJ2-4; CDR3 protein: CASSWRQGDENIQYF; CDR3 DNA: TGTGCCAGCAGTTGGAGACAGGGGGACGAAAACATTCAGTACTTC
D gene: .; V gene: TRBV19; clone size: .; J gene: TRBJ2-7; CDR3 protein: CASSIVGANYEQYF; CDR3 DNA: TGTGCCAGTAGTATAGTGGGCGCGAACTACGAGCAGTACTTC
D gene: .; V gene: TRBV18; clone size: few; J gene: TRBJ1-3; CDR3 protein: CASSPWESRGDTIYF; CDR3 DNA: TGTGCCAGCTCACCATGGGAGTCCCGCGGTGACACCATATATTTT
D gene: .; V gene: TRBV2; clone size: few; J gene: TRBJ2-1; CDR3 protein: CASSELAYNEQFF; CDR3 DNA: TGTGCCAGCAGTGAACTAGCCTACAATGAGCAGTTCTTC
D gene: .; V gene: TRBV7-9; clone size: .; J gene: TRBJ2-7; CDR3 protein: CASSYEGAGGREQYF; CDR3 DNA: TGTGCCAGCAGCTACGAGGGGGCCGGGGGGCGCGAGCAGTACTTC
D gene: TRBD1; V gene: TRBV3-1; clone size: few; J gene: TRBJ2-1; CDR3 protein: CASSQGAGGWNEQFF; CDR3 DNA: TGTGCCAGCAGCCAGGGGGCAGGGGGCTGGAATGAGCAGTTCTTC
D gene: TRBD1; V gene: TRBV7-8; clone size: .; J gene: TRBJ2-1; CDR3 protein: CASTAGQGGYEQFF; CDR3 DNA: TGTGCCAGCACCGCCGGACAGGGAGGATATGAGCAGTTCTTC
D gene: .; V gene: TRBV27; clone size: .; J gene: TRBJ2-4; CDR3 protein: CASRQIVAATAKNIQYF; CDR3 DNA: TGTGCCAGCAGACAGATCGTAGCCGCCACGGCCAAAAACATTCAGTACTTC
D gene: TRBD2; V gene: TRBV11-2; clone size: .; J gene: TRBJ2-5; CDR3 protein: CASTDQRSGGETQYF; CDR3 DNA: TGTGCCAGCACCGACCAGAGGTCGGGAGGAGAGACCCAGTACTTC
D gene: TRBD2; V gene: TRBV7-2; clone size: few; J gene: TRBJ2-4; CDR3 protein: CASSSGGGNIQYF; CDR3 DNA: TGTGCCAGCAGCTCCGGGGGAGGGAACATTCAGTACTTC
D gene: .; V gene: TRBV20-1; clone size: many; J gene: TRBJ1-2; CDR3 protein: CSAKGGANYGYTF; CDR3 DNA: TGCAGTGCTAAGGGGGGAGCTAACTATGGCTACACCTTC
D gene: .; V gene: TRBV27; clone size: .; J gene: TRBJ1-5; CDR3 protein: CASGAAGTLAQHF; CDR3 DNA: TGTGCCAGTGGGGCCGCAGGGACCCTGGCTCAGCATTTT
D gene: TRBD2; V gene: TRBV7-2; clone size: .; J gene: TRBJ2-5; CDR3 protein: CASSLPRRVAQTSGGAVSTQYF; CDR3 DNA: TGTGCCAGCAGCTTACCCCGGCGGGTCGCTCAGACTAGCGGGGGGGCTGTGAGTACCCAGTACTTC
D gene: .; V gene: TRBV7-6; clone size: .; J gene: TRBJ2-1; CDR3 protein: CASSRDSLSYNEQFF; CDR3 DNA: TGTGCCAGCAGCCGCGACAGTCTCTCCTACAATGAGCAGTTCTTC
D gene: TRBD1; V gene: TRBV19; clone size: few; J gene: TRBJ1-6; CDR3 protein: CASSGTGEEDSPLHF; CDR3 DNA: TGTGCCAGTAGTGGGACAGGGGAGGAGGATTCACCCCTCCACTTT
D gene: .; V gene: TRBV3-1; clone size: few; J gene: TRBJ2-3; CDR3 protein: CASSQWFTDTQYF; CDR3 DNA: TGTGCCAGCAGCCAATGGTTTACAGATACGCAGTATTTT
D gene: TRBD2; V gene: TRBV15; clone size: few; J gene: TRBJ2-5; CDR3 protein: CATSSSPGGQETQYF; CDR3 DNA: TGTGCCACCAGCTCCTCCCCGGGGGGACAAGAGACCCAGTACTTC
D gene: TRBD1; V gene: TRBV18; clone size: many; J gene: TRBJ2-7; CDR3 protein: CASSPGTGGYEQYF; CDR3 DNA: TGTGCCAGCAGCCCCGGGACAGGGGGCTACGAGCAGTACTTC
D gene: .; V gene: TRBV4-2; clone size: many; J gene: TRBJ2-2; CDR3 protein: CASSQDRPGELFF; CDR3 DNA: TGTGCCAGCAGCCAAGACAGGCCCGGGGAGCTGTTTTTT
D gene: TRBD2; V gene: TRBV5-1; clone size: .; J gene: TRBJ2-3; CDR3 protein: CASAAGSSGSTDTQYF; CDR3 DNA: TGCGCCTCAGCAGCTGGATCTAGCGGGAGCACAGATACGCAGTATTTT
D gene: .; V gene: TRBV7-2; clone size: few; J gene: TRBJ2-2; CDR3 protein: CASSFQPGANTGELFF; CDR3 DNA: TGTGCCAGCAGCTTTCAGCCCGGGGCGAACACCGGGGAGCTGTTTTTT
D gene: TRBD1; V gene: TRBV24-1; clone size: few; J gene: TRBJ2-5; CDR3 protein: CATSDSTGAETQYF; CDR3 DNA: TGTGCCACCAGTGATTCGACAGGGGCGGAGACCCAGTACTTC
D gene: .; V gene: TRBV27; clone size: few; J gene: TRBJ1-1; CDR3 protein: CASSLNSQSNTEAFF; CDR3 DNA: TGTGCCAGCAGTTTAAACTCCCAGTCGAACACTGAAGCTTTCTTT
D gene: .; V gene: TRBV15; clone size: .; J gene: TRBJ1-2; CDR3 protein: CATSRDLNYGYTF; CDR3 DNA: TGTGCCACCAGCAGAGATCTCAACTATGGCTACACCTTC
D gene: TRBD1; V gene: TRBV18; clone size: .; J gene: TRBJ1-1; CDR3 protein: CASSPQGASAEAFF; CDR3 DNA: TGTGCCAGCTCACCACAGGGGGCGAGCGCTGAAGCTTTCTTT
D gene: TRBD1; V gene: TRBV6-2/TRBV6-3; clone size: few; J gene: TRBJ2-5; CDR3 protein: CASSAGTGNVETQYF; CDR3 DNA: TGTGCCAGCAGTGCCGGGACAGGCAATGTGGAGACCCAGTACTTC
D gene: .; V gene: TRBV9; clone size: .; J gene: TRBJ1-2; CDR3 protein: CASSVSPGSYGYTF; CDR3 DNA: TGTGCCAGCAGCGTATCGCCAGGATCCTATGGCTACACCTTC